Sequencing of this T cell receptor (beta chain) was carried out in a study of lymphopenia after photon versus proton radiotherapy (dated by TCRdb to the late 2010s). With regard to the full study: In patients with gastrointestinal tumors who developed high-grade lymphopenia, the study compared the immunological effects of photon radiation therapy with those of proton radiation therapy. The goal of the study was to characterize the differences between the two radiation modalities in how they affect the immune system. The 20 patients in the cohort had gastrointestinal tumors, were treated with either photon or proton therapy, and subsequently developed lymphopenia.

Broader findings and caveats from the paper: The survival association was assessed only in patients who died, and the authors presented better survival with proton therapy as a possibility rather than a demonstrated result. Once the lymphocyte count had reached its nadir, the repertoires of photon-treated patients showed oligoclonal expansion, particularly of CD8+ Temra cells, and this expansion drove the decline in diversity. Across the cohort, an inverse correlation was found between a larger post-nadir drop in TCR diversity and overall survival time among patients who died. Relative stability during treatment was observed in proton-treated patients, whereas loss of naive T cells and TCR diversity and gain of effector/memory populations were observed in photon-treated patients.

Receptor libraries were prepared by the immunoSEQ multiplex PCR assay. T cell repertoires were profiled by deep sequencing of rearranged TCR beta loci, alongside multiparametric flow cytometry. TCRdb re-hosts the immuneACCESS table, in-frame sequences only. Its copies lack some clones; in the studies checked, an unresolved V gene accounts for under half of them, and the cause for the rest is not known. For this sample there are 50,000 to 70,000 clones; about 90% appear just once. The ten largest make up 9.5% to 15% of the sample. The trim is 1 base for V and 4 bases for J, with a gap of 8 bases between the germline ends. Its CDR3 holds 13 amino acids, cysteine through phenylalanine. The CDR3 DNA has 39 bases and is translated from base 1. The germline V gene yields SGHRS for CDR1 and YFSETQ for CDR2. This clone was seen a single time. Its antigen has not been determined. Base qualities are missing; no much larger clone stands one base away.

The input for sequencing was peripheral blood, taken from a patient treated with proton-based radiotherapy. The chain is encoded by TRBV5-1 joined to TRBJ1-1; the D segment could be TRBD1, given 5 matching bases. The sequence was collected from a man older than 75 with esophageal cancer. The nucleotide sequence reads as follows: TGCGCCAGCAGCTTGTGGGGGGGCACTGAAGCTTTCTTT. This encodes CASSLWGGTEAFF.